A single sample gave rise to the 16 T cell receptor beta chains below, sequenced in a study of shared clonotypes between healthy human individuals. Only in-frame clones appear in the TCRdb table, and some are missing; sequencing was by immunoSEQ multiplex PCR. Of 2 million to 2.5 million clones in the sample, under 95% were seen once. The sample was naive CD4+ T cells from PBMCs. The subset denotes: CD45RA+ positively selected. The receptors were gathered from a man in his late teens or twenties in good health. Some clones in this sample may be carry-over from other donors' samples.

This clone has more than one count but fewer than ten. J is TRBJ1-1 and V is TRBV19; no clear D. Trimming left V 2 bases short and J 5 bases short, with 3 bases between. The CDR3 contains 11 residues. Germline values: CDR1 LNHDA, CDR2 SQIVND (reference sequence). CDR3 residues: CASSIWTEAFF. The CDR3 bases are TGTGCCAGTAGTATATGGACTGAAGCTTTCTTT.

This chain connects TRBV9 to TRBJ1-2, with D possibly TRBD1 on 6 matching bases. Trimming took off 3 bases at V and 8 bases at J, with 17 bases between the two ends. Germline CDR1 and CDR2: SGDLS and YYNGEE. CDR3 size: 14 residues. The CDR3 region has the DNA TGTGCCAGCAGCGCCGCCTCAGGGGAAGGAGGCTACACCTTC. Protein product: CASSAASGEGGYTF.

The genes are TRBV5-3 and TRBJ1-4, with D perhaps TRBD1 (5 bases). TRBV5-3 is flagged as an ORF with uncertain function. The germline V and J ends were trimmed by 8 bases and 8 bases, with 13 bases remaining between them. This CDR3 has 12 residues. DNA of the CDR3: TGTGCCAGGGGGCCGACGGGGGAAAAACTGTTTTTT. Its protein product is CARGPTGEKLFF.

The genes are TRBV2 and TRBJ2-2; D not certain. CDR3 size: 12 residues. Germline V gene sequence: CDR1 SNHLY, CDR2 FYNNEI. Trimming stripped 8 bases from V and 3 bases from J, with 7 bases between. The DNA of the CDR3 is TGTGCCAGCGGGAAGGACACCGGGGAGCTGTTTTTT. Its protein product is CASGKDTGELFF.

A note on this clone: The sample has other DNA sequences that encode this CDR3 too. The V call is TRBV7-3, the J call TRBJ2-3, with TRBD2 matching over 13 bases. The V segment lost 5 bases and the J segment 6 bases; nucleotides outside the gene matches: 8. Germline V gene data show CDR1 as SGHTA and CDR2 as FQGTGA. This CDR3 is built from 16 residues. The CDR3 nucleotides read TGTGCCAGCAGCGCACGGACTAGCGGGAGTGGGGATACGCAGTATTTT. The encoded protein is CASSARTSGSGDTQYF.

Concerning this clone: Other DNA sequences in the sample encode the same CDR3. This rearrangement joins TRBV20-1 to TRBJ1-2; D perhaps matches TRBD1 (5 bases). This CDR3 is built from 11 residues. Trimming took off 3 bases at V and 6 bases at J, with 8 bases between the two ends. Germline CDR1 reads DFQATT; CDR2 reads SNEGSKA (reference sequence). The CDR3, as DNA: TGCAGTGCTAGGGGCAGGGATGGCTACACCTTC. Protein product: CSARGRDGYTF.

J is TRBJ1-3 and V is TRBV28; no clear D gene. The V end was cut by 2 bases, the J end by 4 bases, with 12 bases between. CDR1 and CDR2 (germline): MDHEN, SYDVKM. CDR3 length equals 15 residues. CDR3 in DNA: TGTGCCAGCAGTTTAAATCGAGGCCGGGGAAACACCATATATTTT. Its translation is CASSLNRGRGNTIYF.

The V gene is TRBV5-1, the J gene TRBJ2-7; D is uncertain. V lost 0 bases to trimming and J lost 6 bases, with 10 bases between them. The CDR3 runs 13 residues. Germline V gene lookup returns CDR1 SGHRS and CDR2 YFSETQ. CDR3 region: CASSLVYGFEQYF. The CDR3, as DNA: TGCGCCAGCAGCTTGGTATACGGGTTCGAGCAGTACTTC.

V usage is TRBV5-1 and J usage is TRBJ2-1; the match to TRBD2 covers 10 bases. Germline trimming cut 4 bases from V and 4 bases from J; bases unmatched to any gene: 5. The CDR3 is 15 residues long. Germline values: CDR1 SGHRS, CDR2 YFSETQ. CDR3 region: CASSPAGGGYNEQFF. The CDR3 DNA sequence: TGCGCCAGCAGCCCAGCGGGAGGGGGGTACAATGAGCAGTTCTTC. Full variable domain (missing parts from reference TRBV5-1 and TRBJ2-1): KAGVTQTPRYLIKTRGQQVTLSCSPISGHRSVSWYQQTPGQGLQFLFEYFSETQRNKGNFPGRFSGRQFSNSRSEMNVSTLELGDSALYLCASSPAGGGYNEQFFGPGTRLTVL.

V gene TRBV19 combines with J gene TRBJ2-5, with TRBD2 matching 13 bases. V dropped 10 bases and J dropped 4; count of bases not matched to a gene: 3. The germline V gene has CDR1 LNHDA and CDR2 SQIVND (reference sequence). The CDR3 runs to 13 residues. This CDR3 is CATRLAGGETQYF. The CDR3 coding sequence is TGTGCCACCAGACTAGCGGGAGGAGAGACCCAGTACTTC.

This chain joins TRBV18 and TRBJ1-3; no definite D call. This CDR3 has 16 residues. The germline CDR1 and CDR2 sequences are KGHSH and LQKENI. V lost 3 bases and J 0 bases, leaving 12 bases between the germline ends. CDR3 nucleotide sequence: TGTGCCAGCTCACCCCCCACAGCGAACTCTGGAAACACCATATATTTT. Translated, it gives CASSPPTANSGNTIYF.

The chain uses TRBV9 and TRBJ2-1; D not resolved. Germline V gene lookup returns CDR1 SGDLS and CDR2 YYNGEE. V lost 0 bases to trimming and J lost 0 bases, with 16 bases between them. The CDR3 covers 18 residues. CDR3 sequence reads: CASSVGAQQSSSYNEQFF. The CDR3 DNA follows: TGTGCCAGCAGCGTAGGGGCCCAACAGTCCAGCTCCTACAATGAGCAGTTCTTC.

This clone was counted once. This chain connects TRBV28 to TRBJ2-7; 7 nucleotides align to TRBD1. V lost 6 bases to trimming and J lost 2 bases; unmatched junction nucleotides: 10. The CDR3 has 15 amino acids. The germline V gene has CDR1 MDHEN and CDR2 SYDVKM. The CDR3 sequence: CASRYGKGQTYEQYF. Here the CDR3 DNA reads TGTGCCAGCAGATATGGTAAGGGACAGACCTACGAGCAGTACTTC. The full variable domain, in which reference TRBV28 and TRBJ2-7 provide the parts outside the CDR3, is DVKVTQSSRYLVKRTGEKVFLECVQDMDHENMFWYRQDPGLGLRLIYFSYDVKMKEKGDIPEGYSVSREKKERFSLILESASTNQTSMYLCASRYGKGQTYEQYFGPGTRLTVT.

The chain combines TRBV5-1 with TRBJ2-7; the D gene is possibly TRBD2 (5 bases). Germline V gene data show CDR1 as SGHRS and CDR2 as YFSETQ. This CDR3 has 15 amino acids. The V and J ends lost 0 bases and 4 bases respectively, with 14 bases between them. The CDR3 spells CASSLALGRVYEQYF. For the CDR3, the DNA is TGCGCCAGCAGCTTGGCCCTTGGGCGGGTTTACGAGCAGTACTTC.

This chain's CDR3 is CASSLSPLRGEKLFF. CDR3 bases: TGTGCCAGCAGTTTATCCCCTCTAAGAGGCGAAAAACTGTTTTTT. This sequence joins TRBV27 and TRBJ1-4; no clear D gene. The CDR3 has 15 residues. Per germline, CDR1 MNHEY and CDR2 SMNVEV (reference sequence). The V gene lost 0 bases and the J gene lost 8 bases, with 13 bases spanning the gap. The whole variable domain, remainder taken from reference TRBV27 and TRBJ1-4, is EAQVTQNPRYLITVTGKKLTVTCSQNMNHEYMSWYRQDPGLGLRQIYYSMNVEVTDKGDVPEGYKVSRKEKRNFPLILESPSPNQTSLYFCASSLSPLRGEKLFFGSGTQLSVL.

The genes are TRBV5-1 and TRBJ1-2; the match to TRBD1 covers 7 bases. Looked up from germline, CDR1 is SGHRS and CDR2 is YFSETQ. CDR3 length equals 14 residues. V shed 3 bases and J 0 bases; nucleotides not matched to a gene: 2. DNA of the CDR3: TGCGCCAGCAGCTGGGGACAGTCTAACTATGGCTACACCTTC. Protein product: CASSWGQSNYGYTF.